This T cell receptor beta chain was documented in a study of T-cell memory formation after mild COVID-19. TCR alpha and TCR beta cDNA libraries carrying sample barcodes and UMIs were produced by 5'RACE using constant-segment primers. TCRdb redid the calling of the 5' RACE reads with MiXCR, one entry per CDR3 protein. The table shows 300,000 to 400,000 distinct CDR3 sequences, with around a sixth occurring only once. The TCR sequence derives from a man aged 18 to 29 who had mild COVID-19 (a few samples of this study predate the infection). Cell type and time point are not known. The specimen sequenced was PBMCs or a T cell subset sorted from them (not recorded which).

DNA of the CDR3: TGTGCCACCCGCGACAGGGGGAGCTACGAGCAGTACTTC. Translated, it gives CATRDRGSYEQYF. The V call is TRBV15, the J call TRBJ2-7, with TRBD1 identical over 9 bases. Germline V gene lookup returns CDR1 LNHNV and CDR2 YYDKDF (reference sequence). This CDR3 has 13 residues. The trim removed 8 bases at V and 3 bases at J, leaving 5 bases unmatched.